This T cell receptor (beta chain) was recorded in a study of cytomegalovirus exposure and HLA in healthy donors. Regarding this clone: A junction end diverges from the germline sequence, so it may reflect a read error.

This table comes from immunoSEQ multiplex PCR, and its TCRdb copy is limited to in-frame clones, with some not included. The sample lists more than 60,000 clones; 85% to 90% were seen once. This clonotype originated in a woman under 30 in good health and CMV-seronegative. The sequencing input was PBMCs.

The chain's CDR3 is CASSVDRGSQYF. For the CDR3, the DNA is TGTGCCAGTAGTGTAGACAGGGGTTCGCAGTATTTT. This rearrangement joins TRBV19 to TRBJ2-3; 8 bases agree with TRBD1. Germline values: CDR1 LNHDA, CDR2 SQIVND (reference sequence). This CDR3 is built from 12 residues.